The rows below give T cell receptor beta chains drawn from one sample of a study of shared clonotypes between healthy human individuals. The assay was immunoSEQ multiplex PCR, and TCRdb's table has in-frame clones only and misses some. Found here are 1,500,000 or so clones, over 95% of them singletons; the top ten hold 1.2%. Sequenced material: naive CD4+ T cells sorted from blood. The receptors derive from a man aged 25-45 years in good health. The conserved cysteine and the conserved F or W are not part of the CDR3 here. Clone size is given for some rows only: seen once, a few or many times, or a class if the clone is expanded.

v_gene | abundance | CDR3aa
TRBV6-1 | - | ASSEAGKGTGVFAGYGYT
TRBV7-2 | - | ASRWGISSYEQY
TRBV12-5 | - | ASARTSGSGTGELF
TRBV11-2 | - | ASSYAQGAVTGELF
TRBV15 | - | ATSRSGNTEAF
TRBV20-1 | - | SARGDYEQY
TRBV28 | - | ASSYPGQDLQPQH
TRBV5-6 | - | ASSWRGTSGETQY
TRBV28 | - | ASSLAPGLKSYEQY
TRBV18 | - | ASSPGTGASYEQY
TRBV25-1 | once | ASSEFKSWGTGVVEQY
TRBV5-4 | - | ASSLVGMNTEAF
TRBV5-1 | - | ASSFWSSGRRGTGELF
TRBV28 | - | ASSSPSGEKLF
TRBV6-5 | - | ASRDRTGELF
TRBV4-3 | - | ASSHGTGTASYEQY
TRBV10-2 | - | ASSDRANTGELF
TRBV7-2 | once | ASSFRTDTQY